This T cell receptor beta chain was identified in a study of blood T cell repertoires in COVID-19. Looking at the study overall: Samples representing acute and convalescent COVID-19 were sourced from the United States, Italy and Spain. T cells, B-cell-depleted T cells, or PBMCs supplied cDNA or gDNA.

Methods used by the authors: For nucleated cells, counts were estimated from reference gene primer amplification. Only in-frame clones appear in the TCRdb table, and some are missing; sequencing was by immunoSEQ multiplex PCR. V, J and clone size were drawn from that table, and D and trimming were deduced from the DNA. Here the sample spans about 58,000 clones, roughly nine tenths being singletons. Germline assignment: CDR1 SGHAT and CDR2 FQNNGV. V dropped 5 bases and J dropped 1 base, with 12 bases sitting between them. The CDR3 is 14 amino acids. V usage is TRBV11-2 and J usage is TRBJ2-7, with D possibly being TRBD1 (5 bases). The sample consisted of peripheral blood. This TCR was sampled from a woman between 65 and 79 years old with active COVID-19. The chain's CDR3 is CASSPGPGSYEQYF. The CDR3 region has the DNA TGTGCCAGCAGCCCAGGGCCCGGGTCCTACGAGCAGTACTTC. Full variable domain (outside the CDR3, taken from reference TRBV11-2 and TRBJ2-7): EAGVAQSPRYKIIEKRQSVAFWCNPISGHATLYWYQQILGQGPKLLIQFQNNGVVDDSQLPKDRFSAERLKGVDSTLKIQPAKLEDSAVYLCASSPGPGSYEQYFGPGTRLTVT.